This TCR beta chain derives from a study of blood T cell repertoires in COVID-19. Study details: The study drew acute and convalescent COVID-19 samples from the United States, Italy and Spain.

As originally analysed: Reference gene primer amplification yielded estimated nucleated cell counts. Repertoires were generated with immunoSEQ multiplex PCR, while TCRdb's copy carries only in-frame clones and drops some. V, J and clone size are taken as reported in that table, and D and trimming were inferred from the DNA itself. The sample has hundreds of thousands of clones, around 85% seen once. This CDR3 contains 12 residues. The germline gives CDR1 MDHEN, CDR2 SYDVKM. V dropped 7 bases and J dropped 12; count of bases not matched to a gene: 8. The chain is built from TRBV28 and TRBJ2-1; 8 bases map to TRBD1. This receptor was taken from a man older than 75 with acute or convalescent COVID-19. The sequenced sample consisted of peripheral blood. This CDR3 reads CASIGQGGSQFF. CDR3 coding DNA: TGTGCCAGCATCGGACAGGGAGGATCGCAGTTCTTC.